This T cell receptor (beta chain) originates from a study of blood T cells in healthy people across ages. About this clonotype: No antigen is known for it.

CDR3 length: 15 residues. Trimming left V 0 bases short and J 0 bases short, with 6 bases between. CDR1 MNHEY and CDR2 SVGAGI come from the germline V gene. The authors drew around 9.4 milliliters of peripheral blood from each donor. Whenever a sample was processed, at least 6 million PBMCs were isolated. Notes on the study in general: As naive T cell percentage varied, TCR beta diversity correlated strongly with it. Unsorted PBMCs blocked a conclusive comparison of naive and antigen-experienced cells.

A J-beta primer mix and a sample-barcoded 5' primer were used in a second PCR of roughly 6 to 12 cycles. Each CDR3 protein gets one entry after TCRdb re-called the 5' RACE reads with MiXCR. The sample has about 1.8 million distinct CDR3 sequences, roughly 49% seen once. The sample comprised blood. This sequence joins TRBV6-5 and TRBJ2-1, with D perhaps TRBD2 (5 bases). The origin of this receptor is a woman aged 40 to 50 in good health. CDR3 amino acids: CASSYSADSYNEQFF. Written as DNA, the CDR3 is TGTGCCAGCAGTTACTCAGCGGACTCCTACAATGAGCAGTTCTTC.